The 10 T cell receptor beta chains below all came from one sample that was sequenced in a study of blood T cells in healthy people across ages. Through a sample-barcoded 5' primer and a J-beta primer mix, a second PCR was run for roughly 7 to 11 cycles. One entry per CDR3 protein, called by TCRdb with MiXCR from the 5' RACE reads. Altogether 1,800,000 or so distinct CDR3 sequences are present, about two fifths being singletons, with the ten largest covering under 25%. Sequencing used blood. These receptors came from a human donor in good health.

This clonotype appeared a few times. CDR3: CSVAQAQETQYF. For the CDR3, the DNA is TGCAGCGTTGCCCAGGCCCAAGAGACCCAGTACTTC. The genes are TRBV29-1 and TRBJ2-5, with D unresolved. The V end lost 4 bases, the J end lost 1 base, and 7 bases lay between the germline ends. The CDR3 consists of 12 residues. In germline, CDR1 is SQVTM, CDR2 ANQGSEA. The variable domain in full, completed from reference TRBV29-1 and TRBJ2-5, reads SAVISQKPSRDICQRGTSLTIQCQVDSQVTMMFWYRQQPGQSLTLIATANQGSEATYESGFVIDKFPISRPNLTFSTLTVSNMSPEDSSIYLCSVAQAQETQYFGPGTRLLVL.

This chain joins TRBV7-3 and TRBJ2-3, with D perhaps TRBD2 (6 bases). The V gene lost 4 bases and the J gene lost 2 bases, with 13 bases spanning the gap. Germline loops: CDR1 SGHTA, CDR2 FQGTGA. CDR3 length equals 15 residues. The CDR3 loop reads CASSSGTFVTDTQYF. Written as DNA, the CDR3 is TGTGCCAGCAGCTCGGGGACTTTTGTCACAGATACGCAGTATTTT.

Here the CDR3 DNA reads TGCGCCAGCAGGACAGGGGGCGGCGAGCAGTACTTC. Translated, it gives CASRTGGGEQYF. The J gene is TRBJ2-4, the V gene TRBV4-1, with 10 positions matching TRBD1. The J call may be mistaken, given a closer DNA end match to TRBJ2-7. The CDR3 is 12 amino acids. Germline CDR1 is MGHRA and CDR2 is YSYEKL.

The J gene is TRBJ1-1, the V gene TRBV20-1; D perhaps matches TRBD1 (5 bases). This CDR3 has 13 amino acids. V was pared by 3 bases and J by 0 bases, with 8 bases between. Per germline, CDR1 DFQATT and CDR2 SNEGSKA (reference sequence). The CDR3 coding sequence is TGCAGTGCTAGCCGGGACGTGAACACTGAAGCTTTCTTT. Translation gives CSASRDVNTEAFF.

The CDR3 bases are TGTGCCAGCAGTCTAGACGCCTCCCTTAGGCAGTTCTTC. Amino acid sequence: CASSLDASLRQFF. This chain links TRBV2 with TRBJ2-1, with unresolved D. Trimming took off 5 bases at V and 12 bases at J, with 17 bases between the two ends. The CDR3 length is 13 residues. The germline CDR1 and CDR2 sequences are SNHLY and FYNNEI.

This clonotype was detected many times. The CDR3 is CSAGSNMYQETQYF. CDR3 sequence (DNA): TGCAGTGCCGGGAGTAATATGTACCAAGAGACCCAGTACTTC. This chain uses TRBV20-1 with TRBJ2-5, with a weak D call TRBD2 (6 bases). Trimming stripped 6 bases from V and 0 bases from J, with 14 bases between. This CDR3 is 14 amino acids long. Germline CDR1 DFQATT, CDR2 SNEGSKA (reference sequence).

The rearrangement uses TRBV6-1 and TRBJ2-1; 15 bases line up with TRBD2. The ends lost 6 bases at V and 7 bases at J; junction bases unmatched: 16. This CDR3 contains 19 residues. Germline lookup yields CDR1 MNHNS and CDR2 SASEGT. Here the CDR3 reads CASRPTPFGLAGGRNEQFF. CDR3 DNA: TGTGCCAGCAGACCTACCCCGTTTGGACTAGCGGGGGGGCGGAATGAGCAGTTCTTC.

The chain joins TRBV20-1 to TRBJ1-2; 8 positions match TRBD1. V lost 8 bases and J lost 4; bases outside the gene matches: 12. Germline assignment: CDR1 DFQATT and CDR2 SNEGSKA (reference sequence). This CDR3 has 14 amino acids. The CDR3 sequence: CSTKQLDRVYGYTF. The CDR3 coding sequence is TGCAGTACCAAACAACTGGACAGGGTCTATGGCTACACCTTC.

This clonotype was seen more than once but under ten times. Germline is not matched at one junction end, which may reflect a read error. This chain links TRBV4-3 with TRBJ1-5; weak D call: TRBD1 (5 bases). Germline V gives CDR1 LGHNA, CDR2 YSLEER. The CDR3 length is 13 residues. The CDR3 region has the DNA TGTGCCAGCAGCCAAGAAAGGGGTCAGCCCCAGCATTTT. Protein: CASSQERGQPQHF.

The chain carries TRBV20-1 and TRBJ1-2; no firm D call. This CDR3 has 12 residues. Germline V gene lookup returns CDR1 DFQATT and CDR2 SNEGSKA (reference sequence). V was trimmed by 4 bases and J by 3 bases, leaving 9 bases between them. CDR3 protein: CSATGRHYGYTF. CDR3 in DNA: TGCAGTGCTACAGGACGGCACTATGGCTACACCTTC.